This TCR beta chain was observed in a study of molecular identifiers for immune sequencing clone quantification. Generation of bulk TCR libraries relied on previously described methods and listed TCR primers. Via MiXCR, TCRdb re-called the PCR reads, giving one row per CDR3 protein. The sample records about 65,000 distinct CDR3 sequences, roughly 20% being singletons. This clonotype was recorded at least ten times. Its antigen is unknown. Preparation of naive CD8 libraries involved roughly 18,000 to 1,100,000 sorted cells and 10%, 30% or 50% RNA. Study outcomes and limitations: The share of molecules held by clones above 20 RNA copies was over 98% in effector cells and under 1% in naive cells. Barcode sharing among identical TCR molecules could make large clones appear smaller.

This CDR3 has 16 amino acids. V was shortened by 2 bases and J by 0 bases, with 11 bases between the two germline ends. Germline CDR1 reads KGHDR; CDR2 reads SFDVKD. The sequencing sample was made of naive CD8+ T cells from blood, with Jurkat cell RNA spiked in. Subset reported: FACS-sorted CD8+CD4-CCR7+CD45RA+ naive T cells. The sequence came from a human donor in good health. Some libraries in this study had Jurkat cell RNA spiked in. The chain combines TRBV24-1 with TRBJ2-3; D might be TRBD2 (5 bases). CDR3: CATSDYETGSTDTQYF. In DNA form, the CDR3 reads TGTGCCACCAGTGATTACGAAACGGGAAGCACAGATACGCAGTATTTT.